The 11 T cell receptor beta chains in this list originate from one sample, sequenced in a study of blood T cells in healthy people across ages. Primers used in a second PCR of roughly 6 to 12 cycles were a sample-barcoded 5' primer and a J-beta primer mix. TCRdb redid the calling of the 5' RACE reads with MiXCR, one entry per CDR3 protein. In the table there are around 990,000 distinct CDR3 sequences, 35% to 45% of which are singletons. Sequencing input: blood. These receptors were taken from a man aged 18 to 29 in good health.

This sequence joins TRBV7-3 and TRBJ2-6; TRBD2 aligns across 13 bases. Trimming took 5 bases from V and 3 from J; bases not matched to a gene: 10. Germline-derived CDR1 and CDR2 are SGHTA and FQGTGA. The CDR3 has 19 residues. Written as DNA, the CDR3 is TGTGCCAGCAGCCCTCCGACTAGCGGGGGGATGAGTGGGGCCAACGTCCTGACTTTC. Protein product: CASSPPTSGGMSGANVLTF.

The rearrangement uses TRBV20-1 and TRBJ1-2; TRBD1 agrees at 7 bases. This CDR3 region has 13 residues. The J segment lost 3 bases and the V segment lost 3 bases, leaving 4 bases of the junction unmatched. Germline CDR1 DFQATT, CDR2 SNEGSKA (reference sequence). The CDR3 DNA is TGCAGTGCTAGGCAGGGGGTCGACTATGGCTACACCTTC. Its translation: CSARQGVDYGYTF.

With regard to this clonotype: Given a much more abundant clone one base away, this may be a read error. The chain joins TRBV12-3 or TRBV12-4 to TRBJ1-2; D not certain. V lost 5 bases to trimming and J lost 7 bases, with 17 bases between them. This CDR3 region has 14 residues. The CDR3 sequence is CASSPSSGFSGYTF. The CDR3 DNA reads TGTGCCAGCAGTCCCAGTTCAGGTTTTAGTGGCTACACCTTC.

This clonotype appeared a few times. The V gene is TRBV6-2 or TRBV6-3, the J gene TRBJ2-1; no firm D call. Trimming cost V 3 bases and J 0 bases, with 15 bases left between them. This CDR3 contains 17 residues. Germline assignment: CDR1 MNHEY and CDR2 SVGEGT. In DNA form, the CDR3 reads TGTGCCAGCAGTTATCTGATTAGTATTAGCTCCTACAATGAGCAGTTCTTC. Its protein product is CASSYLISISSYNEQFF.

This clonotype has only a few counts. V gene TRBV7-9 combines with J gene TRBJ2-5; 8 positions agree with TRBD1. Unmatched junction bases numbered 3, after V lost 2 bases and J lost 4 bases. The germline V gene encodes CDR1 SEHNR and CDR2 FQNEAQ (reference sequence). CDR3 length equals 14 residues. CDR3 loop: CASSLQGARETQYF. In DNA form, the CDR3 reads TGTGCCAGCAGCTTACAGGGGGCTAGAGAGACCCAGTACTTC.

Regarding this clonotype: This may arise from a read error, as a much more abundant clone is one base away. CDR3 region: CASSLVVGVANQPQHF. The CDR3 bases are TGTGCCAGCAGCTTAGTCGTTGGGGTGGCGAATCAGCCCCAGCATTTT. This chain uses TRBV7-2 with TRBJ1-5; D gene ambiguous. The CDR3 is 16 residues long. V lost 1 base to trimming and J lost 4 bases, with 14 bases between them. In germline, CDR1 is SGHTA, CDR2 FQGNSA.

In the case of this clonotype: Possible read error: a much larger clone is one base away. The chain has TRBV20-1 and TRBJ2-3; D is unresolved. CDR3 length: 13 amino acids. Germline values: CDR1 DFQATT, CDR2 SNEGSKA (reference sequence). In DNA, the CDR3 is TGCGGTGCTAGAGATCAAGGGCCAGATACGCAGTATTTT. Translation: CGARDQGPDTQYF.

The sample holds a few counts of this clonotype. The chain's CDR3 is CASSSTSGTGLGGYTF. Here the CDR3 DNA reads TGTGCCAGCAGCTCCACCTCCGGGACAGGGCTAGGAGGCTACACCTTC. The chain carries TRBV6-6 and TRBJ1-2; 9 bases map to TRBD1. V dropped 6 bases and J dropped 8; count of bases not matched to a gene: 16. The CDR3 spans 16 residues. Germline CDR1 and CDR2: MNHNY and SVGAGI (reference sequence).

The chain links TRBV20-1 to TRBJ2-5, with D tentatively TRBD1 or TRBD2 (5 bases each). Germline CDR1 DFQATT, CDR2 SNEGSKA (reference sequence). V was shortened by 6 bases and J by 1 base, with 12 bases between the two germline ends. The CDR3 loop spans 13 amino acids. The CDR3 reads CSAPGDGQETQYF. The DNA for the CDR3 is TGCAGTGCCCCCGGGGACGGCCAAGAGACCCAGTACTTC.

This clonotype showed up just a few times. The J gene is TRBJ1-5, the V gene TRBV6-1; D uncertain. The germline gives CDR1 MNHNS, CDR2 SASEGT. CDR3 length: 15 residues. The V end lost 0 bases, the J end lost 1 base, and 7 bases lay between the germline ends. The CDR3 is CASSEALWSNQPQHF. Written as DNA, the CDR3 is TGTGCCAGCAGTGAAGCGCTTTGGAGCAATCAGCCCCAGCATTTT.

This clonotype was counted at least ten times. The chain links TRBV9 to TRBJ2-3; a possible D gene is TRBD1 (5 bases). This CDR3 contains 15 residues. Per germline, CDR1 SGDLS and CDR2 YYNGEE. The V end was cut by 4 bases, the J end by 1 base, with 13 bases between. The CDR3 DNA is TGTGCCAGCAGCTCTAAAGGGGTCGGCACAGATACGCAGTATTTT. Residues: CASSSKGVGTDTQYF.